This T cell receptor beta chain was found in a study of blood T cell repertoires in COVID-19 (TCRdb year 2020). About the investigation overall: Collaborator samples came from the United States, Italy and Spain and covered acute and convalescent phases of COVID-19. The material from the prospective study consisted of cDNA or gDNA derived from T cells, B-cell-depleted T cells, or PBMCs. The dataset comprised deeply sampled blood TCRbeta repertoires from subjects exposed to, actively infected with, or recovered from COVID-19. A freely available public database, intended as a resource for researchers studying the immune response to SARS-CoV-2, is where the repertoires were released. Samples came from the ongoing ImmuneRACE study (first 160 participants) plus 1,254 subjects from 6 global collaborators. The sample metadata nearly always contained a de-identified subject ID, COVID-19 status, age in years and sex. Where available, HLA class I and class II types were obtained from metadata supplied by the sample provider rather than from assay-based typing.

TCRbeta CDR3 regions were amplified from genomic DNA by means of the immunoSEQ Assay, a bias-controlled multiplex PCR. On the authors' methods: Within the assay, amplification of reference gene primers was used to estimate how many nucleated cells each sample contained. To quantify the absolute abundance of each unique TCRbeta CDR3 rearrangement, sequence reads were collapsed and filtered. Productive Simpson clonality was computed per sample as the square root of Simpson's diversity index over productive rearrangements. The table comes from immuneACCESS by way of TCRdb, which keeps in-frame sequences with V and J called. Part of the clones is missing from these tables; in studies checked, under half for an unresolved V gene and the rest for unknown reasons. V and J calls and clone size follow that table, whereas D and trimming were derived from the DNA. The sample profile shows 150,000 to 200,000 clones; under 90% of them were found once. 12% of the sample comes from the top ten.

The germline V gene (reference sequence) sets CDR1 to MNHNY and CDR2 to SVGAGI. The CDR3 spans 13 residues, from the cysteine through the phenylalanine. The entry retains the CDR3 DNA only, 39 bases that are in frame from base 1. V sheds 8 bases and J sheds 10 bases, leaving 18 bases between their ends. Enrolling through a virtual design, the prospective study's participants ranged in age from roughly 18 to 95 years and lived across 24 United States geographic areas. To assign participants to cohorts, the prospective study relied on clinical history that participants themselves reported in a screening survey and a study questionnaire. ImmuneRACE Cohort 3 recovered participants were defined by two consecutive negative NP/OP PCR tests, healthcare professional clearance, or symptom resolution. In the prospective study, whole blood, serum and a nasopharyngeal or oropharyngeal swab were collected from each participant by mobile phlebotomists. Additional blood draws and questionnaires over an approximately two-month period could optionally be provided by prospective study participants. Blood samples from the prospective study were shipped frozen or at room temperature prior to DNA extraction.

Beyond this particular receptor, the publication reports: The amount of clinical and demographic metadata varied by source and participant and was provided uncurated.

Of note for this clone: It lacks a known antigen. Nothing much larger sits one base from this clone, and base qualities are not available.

The receptor comes from a man over 45 who had recovered from COVID-19. Rearrangement joined TRBV6-6 to TRBJ2-4; no D gene can be assigned with confidence. The sample comprised PBMCs or T cells enriched from blood (not recorded which). The bases are TGTGCCAGCTCCTACGGAACGTCCAGGATTCAGTACTTC. Its translation is CASSYGTSRIQYF.